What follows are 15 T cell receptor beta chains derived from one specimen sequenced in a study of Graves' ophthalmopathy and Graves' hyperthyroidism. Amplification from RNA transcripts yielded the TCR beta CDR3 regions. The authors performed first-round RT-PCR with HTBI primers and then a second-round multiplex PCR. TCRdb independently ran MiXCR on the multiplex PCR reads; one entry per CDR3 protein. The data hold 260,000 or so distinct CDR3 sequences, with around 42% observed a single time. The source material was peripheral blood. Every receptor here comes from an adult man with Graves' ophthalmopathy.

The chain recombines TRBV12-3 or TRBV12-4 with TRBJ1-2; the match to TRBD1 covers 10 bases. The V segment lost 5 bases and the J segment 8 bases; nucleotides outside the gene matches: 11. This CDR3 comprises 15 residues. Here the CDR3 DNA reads TGTGCCAGCAGTGCAAGACAGGGGGCCCTCTGGGGCTACACCTTC. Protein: CASSARQGALWGYTF.

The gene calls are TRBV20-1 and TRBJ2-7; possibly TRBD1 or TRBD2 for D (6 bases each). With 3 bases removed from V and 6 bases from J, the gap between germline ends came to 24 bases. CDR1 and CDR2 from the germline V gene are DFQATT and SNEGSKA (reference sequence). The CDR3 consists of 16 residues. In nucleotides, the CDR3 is TGCAGTGCTAGGCCTTCGAATCTAGGCGGAGGGGGCGAGCAGTACTTC. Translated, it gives CSARPSNLGGGGEQYF.

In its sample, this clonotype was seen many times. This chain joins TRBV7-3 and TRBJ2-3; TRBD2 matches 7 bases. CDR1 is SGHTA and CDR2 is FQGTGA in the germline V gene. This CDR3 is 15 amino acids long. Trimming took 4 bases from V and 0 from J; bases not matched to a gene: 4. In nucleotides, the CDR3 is TGTGCCAGCAGCTATGGTAGCGGGAGCACAGATACGCAGTATTTT. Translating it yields CASSYGSGSTDTQYF.

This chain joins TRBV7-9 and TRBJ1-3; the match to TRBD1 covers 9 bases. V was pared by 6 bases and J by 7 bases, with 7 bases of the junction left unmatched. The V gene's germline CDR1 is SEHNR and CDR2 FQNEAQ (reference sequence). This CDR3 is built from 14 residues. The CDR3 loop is CASSPGTGRNTIYF. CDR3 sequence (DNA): TGTGCCAGCAGTCCCGGGACAGGGAGGAACACCATATATTTT.

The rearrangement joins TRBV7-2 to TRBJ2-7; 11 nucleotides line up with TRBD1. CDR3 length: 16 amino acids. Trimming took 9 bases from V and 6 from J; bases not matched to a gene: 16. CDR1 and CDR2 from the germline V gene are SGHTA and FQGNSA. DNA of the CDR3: TGTGCCAGTAGTATGACTTTTCCGGGACAGGGGGGCGAGCAGTACTTC. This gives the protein CASSMTFPGQGGEQYF.

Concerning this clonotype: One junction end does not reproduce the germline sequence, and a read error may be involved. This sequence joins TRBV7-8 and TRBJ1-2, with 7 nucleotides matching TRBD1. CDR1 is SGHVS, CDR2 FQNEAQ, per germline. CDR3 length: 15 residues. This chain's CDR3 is CASSQDSQGSYGYTF. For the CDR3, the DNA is TGCGCCAGCAGCCAAGACTCACAGGGGTCCTATGGCTACACCTTC.

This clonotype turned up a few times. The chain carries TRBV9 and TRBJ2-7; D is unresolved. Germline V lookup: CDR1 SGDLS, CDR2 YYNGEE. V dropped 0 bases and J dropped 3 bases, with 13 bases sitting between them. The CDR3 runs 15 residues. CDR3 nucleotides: TGTGCCAGCAGCGTAGACTTGGGCAGTAACTACGAGCAGTACTTC. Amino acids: CASSVDLGSNYEQYF.

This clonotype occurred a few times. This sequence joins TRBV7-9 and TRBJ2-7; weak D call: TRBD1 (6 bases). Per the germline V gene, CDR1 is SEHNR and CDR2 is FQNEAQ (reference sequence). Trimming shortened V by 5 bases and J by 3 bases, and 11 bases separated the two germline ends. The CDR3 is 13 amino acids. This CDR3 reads CASSPDSFYEQYF. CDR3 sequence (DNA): TGTGCCAGCAGCCCGGACAGCTTCTACGAGCAGTACTTC.

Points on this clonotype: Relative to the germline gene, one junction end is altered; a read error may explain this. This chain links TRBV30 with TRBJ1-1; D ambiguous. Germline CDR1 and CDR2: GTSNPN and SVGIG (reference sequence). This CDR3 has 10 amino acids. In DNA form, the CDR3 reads TGCGCCACGGCGGACACTGAAGCTTTCTTT. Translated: CATADTEAFF.

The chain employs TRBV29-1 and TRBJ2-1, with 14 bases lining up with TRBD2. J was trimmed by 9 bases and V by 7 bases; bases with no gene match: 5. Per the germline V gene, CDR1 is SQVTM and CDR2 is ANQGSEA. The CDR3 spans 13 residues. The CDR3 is CSARGLAGVEQFF. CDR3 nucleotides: TGCAGCGCCCGGGGACTAGCGGGAGTTGAGCAGTTCTTC.

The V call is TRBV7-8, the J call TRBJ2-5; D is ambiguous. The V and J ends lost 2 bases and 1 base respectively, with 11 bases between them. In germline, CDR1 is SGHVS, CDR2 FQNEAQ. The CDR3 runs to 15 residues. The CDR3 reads CASSLISFSQETQYF. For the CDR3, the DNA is TGTGCCAGCAGCTTAATCTCCTTCTCCCAAGAGACCCAGTACTTC.

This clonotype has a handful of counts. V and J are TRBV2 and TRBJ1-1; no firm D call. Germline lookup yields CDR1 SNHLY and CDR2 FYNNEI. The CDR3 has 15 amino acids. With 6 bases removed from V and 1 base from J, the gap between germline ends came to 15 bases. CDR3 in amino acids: CASRAPLSRNTEAFF. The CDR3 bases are TGTGCCAGCAGGGCCCCATTGAGCAGGAACACTGAAGCTTTCTTT.

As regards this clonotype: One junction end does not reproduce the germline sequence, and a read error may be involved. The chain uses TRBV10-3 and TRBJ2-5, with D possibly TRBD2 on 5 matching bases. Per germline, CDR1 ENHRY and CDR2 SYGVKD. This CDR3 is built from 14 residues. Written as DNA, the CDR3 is TGTGCCAGCAGTGAGGGCGGGTGGCAAGAGACCCAGTACTTC. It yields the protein CASSEGGWQETQYF.

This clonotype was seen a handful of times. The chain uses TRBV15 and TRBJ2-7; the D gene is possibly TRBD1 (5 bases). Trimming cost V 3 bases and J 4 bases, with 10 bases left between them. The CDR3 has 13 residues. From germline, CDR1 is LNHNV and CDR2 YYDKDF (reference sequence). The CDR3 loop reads CATSRDTYYEQYF. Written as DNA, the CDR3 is TGTGCCACCAGCAGGGACACCTATTACGAGCAGTACTTC.

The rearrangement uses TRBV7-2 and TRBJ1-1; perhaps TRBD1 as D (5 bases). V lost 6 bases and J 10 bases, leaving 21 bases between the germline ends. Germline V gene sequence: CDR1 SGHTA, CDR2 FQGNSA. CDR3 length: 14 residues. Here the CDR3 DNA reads TGTGCCAGCAGTTACGGGACCCAGGGCCTAGGAGCTTTCTTT. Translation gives CASSYGTQGLGAFF.